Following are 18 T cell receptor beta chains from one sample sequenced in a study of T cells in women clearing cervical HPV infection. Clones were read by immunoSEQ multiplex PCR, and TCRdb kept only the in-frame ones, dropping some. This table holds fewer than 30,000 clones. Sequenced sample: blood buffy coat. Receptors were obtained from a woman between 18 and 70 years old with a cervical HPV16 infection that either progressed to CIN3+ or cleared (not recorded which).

The DNA read from the CDR3 is TGCGCCAGCAGCTTGGTCGAGGGCTCTGGGGCCAACGTC. This encodes CASSLVEGSGANV. The entire CDR3 protein is CASSLVEGSGANVLTF. The J gene is TRBJ2-6, the V gene TRBV5-1, with D perhaps matching TRBD2 (5 bases). Coverage ceases 3 residues before the CDR3 finishes, and the germline J gene fills in the end. The germline gives CDR1 SGHRS, CDR2 YFSETQ. V lost 0 bases and J 0 bases, leaving 7 bases between the germline ends. The CDR3 covers 16 residues.

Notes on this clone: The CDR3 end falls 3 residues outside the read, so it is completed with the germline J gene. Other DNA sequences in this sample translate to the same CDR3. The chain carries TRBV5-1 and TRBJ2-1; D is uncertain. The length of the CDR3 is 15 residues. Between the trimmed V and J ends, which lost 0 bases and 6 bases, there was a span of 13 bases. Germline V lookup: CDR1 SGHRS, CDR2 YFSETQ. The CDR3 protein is CASSLDRPSLNEQFF. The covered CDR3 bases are TGCGCCAGCAGCTTGGATAGGCCTAGTCTCAATGAG.

The chain's CDR3 is CASSEVWGTGLEKLFF. The CDR3 DNA, read in part, is TGTGCCAGCAGTGAAGTGTGGGGGACAGGCTTAGAAAAG. The chain employs TRBV6-1 and TRBJ2-2; 8 bases map to TRBD1. The CDR3 end is not reached by the read, which stops 3 residues before it; the germline J gene fills it in. Germline lookup yields CDR1 MNHNS and CDR2 SASEGT. The CDR3 is 16 amino acids.

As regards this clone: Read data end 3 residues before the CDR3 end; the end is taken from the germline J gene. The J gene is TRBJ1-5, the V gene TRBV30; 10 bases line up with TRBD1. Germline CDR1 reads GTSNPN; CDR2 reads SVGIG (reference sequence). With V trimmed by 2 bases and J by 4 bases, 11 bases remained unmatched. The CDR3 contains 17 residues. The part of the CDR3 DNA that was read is TGTGCCTGGAGTAACCGGGACAGGGGATCCGTAAATCAGCCC. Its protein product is CAWSNRDRGSVNQP. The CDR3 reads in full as CAWSNRDRGSVNQPQHF.

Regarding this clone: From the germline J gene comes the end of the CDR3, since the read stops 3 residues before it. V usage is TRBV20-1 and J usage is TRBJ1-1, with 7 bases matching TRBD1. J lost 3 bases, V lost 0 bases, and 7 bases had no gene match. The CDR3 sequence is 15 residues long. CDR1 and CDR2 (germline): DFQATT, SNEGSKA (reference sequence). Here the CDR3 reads CSARDRGGADTEAFF. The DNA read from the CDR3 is TGCAGTGCTAGAGATCGAGGGGGCGCCGACACTGAA.

Incomplete CDR3 DNA: TGCGCCAGCAGCGGACCGGGACAGGGCATGAGCAATCAGCCC. Residues: CASSGPGQGMSNQP. The CDR3 in full is CASSGPGQGMSNQPQHF. This chain connects TRBV5-1 to TRBJ1-5; 9 bases are shared with TRBD1. The read finishes 3 residues shy of the CDR3 end, and the germline J gene is used to complete it. Germline-derived CDR1 and CDR2 are SGHRS and YFSETQ. Trimming at V came to 4 bases and at J to 1 base, leaving 9 bases not matched to a gene. The CDR3 covers 17 residues. Full variable domain (missing parts from reference TRBV5-1 and TRBJ1-5): KAGVTQTPRYLIKTRGQQVTLSCSPISGHRSVSWYQQTPGQGLQFLFEYFSETQRNKGNFPGRFSGRQFSNSRSEMNVSTLELGDSALYLCASSGPGQGMSNQPQHFGDGTRLSIL.

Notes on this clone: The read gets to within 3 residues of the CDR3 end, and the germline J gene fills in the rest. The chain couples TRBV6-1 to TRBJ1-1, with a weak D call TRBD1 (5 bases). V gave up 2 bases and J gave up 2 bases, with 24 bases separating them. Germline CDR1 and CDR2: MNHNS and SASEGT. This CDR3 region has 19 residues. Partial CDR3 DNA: TGTGCCAGCAGTGAAATTAGTTACGGGTGGGGGACTCCAAACACTGAA. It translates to CASSEISYGWGTPNTE. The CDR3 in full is CASSEISYGWGTPNTEAFF.

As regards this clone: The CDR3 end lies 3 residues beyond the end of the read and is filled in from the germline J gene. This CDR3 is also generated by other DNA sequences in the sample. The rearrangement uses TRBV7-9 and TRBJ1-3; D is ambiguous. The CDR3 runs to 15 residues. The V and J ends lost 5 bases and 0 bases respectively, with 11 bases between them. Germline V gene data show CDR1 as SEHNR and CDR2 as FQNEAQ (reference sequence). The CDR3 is CASSPKRASGNTIYF. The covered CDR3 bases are TGTGCCAGCAGCCCTAAGCGGGCCTCTGGAAACACC.

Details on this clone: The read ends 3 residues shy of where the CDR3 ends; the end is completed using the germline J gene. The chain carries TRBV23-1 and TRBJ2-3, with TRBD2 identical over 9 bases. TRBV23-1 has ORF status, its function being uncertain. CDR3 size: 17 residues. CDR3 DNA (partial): TGCGCCAGCATTTCCCCGAGGACTAGCGCCGTAGAAGAGACG. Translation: CASISPRTSAVEET. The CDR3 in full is CASISPRTSAVEETQYF.

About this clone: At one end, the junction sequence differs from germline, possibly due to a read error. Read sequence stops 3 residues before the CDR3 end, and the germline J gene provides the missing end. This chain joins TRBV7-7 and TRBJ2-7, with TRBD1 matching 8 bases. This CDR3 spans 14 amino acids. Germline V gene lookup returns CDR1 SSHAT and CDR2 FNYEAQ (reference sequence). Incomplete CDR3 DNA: TGTGCTAGCAGCTTAGAGCAGGGGGCTTACGAG. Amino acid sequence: CASSLEQGAYE. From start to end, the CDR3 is CASSLEQGAYEQYF. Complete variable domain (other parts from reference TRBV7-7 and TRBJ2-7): GAGVSQSPRYKVTKRGQDVTLRCDPISSHATLYWYQQALGQGPEFLTYFNYEAQPDKSGLPSDRFSAERPEGSISTLTIQRTEQRDSAMYRCASSLEQGAYEQYFGPGTRLTVT.

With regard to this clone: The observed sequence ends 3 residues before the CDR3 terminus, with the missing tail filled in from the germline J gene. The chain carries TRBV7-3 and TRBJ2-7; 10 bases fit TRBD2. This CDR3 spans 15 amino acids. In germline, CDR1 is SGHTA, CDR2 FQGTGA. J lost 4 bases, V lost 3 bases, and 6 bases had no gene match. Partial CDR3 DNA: TGTGCCAGCAGCTTGTCTAGCGGGAGTATGTACGAG. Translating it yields CASSLSSGSMYE. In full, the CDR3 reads CASSLSSGSMYEQYF.

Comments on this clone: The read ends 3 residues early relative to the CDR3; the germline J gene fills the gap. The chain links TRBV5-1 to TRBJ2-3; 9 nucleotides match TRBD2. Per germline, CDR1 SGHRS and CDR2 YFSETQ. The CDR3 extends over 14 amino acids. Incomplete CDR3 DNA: TGCGCCAGCAGCTTCTTAGCGGGAGAGGAGACG. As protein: CASSFLAGEET. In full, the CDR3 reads CASSFLAGEETQYF.

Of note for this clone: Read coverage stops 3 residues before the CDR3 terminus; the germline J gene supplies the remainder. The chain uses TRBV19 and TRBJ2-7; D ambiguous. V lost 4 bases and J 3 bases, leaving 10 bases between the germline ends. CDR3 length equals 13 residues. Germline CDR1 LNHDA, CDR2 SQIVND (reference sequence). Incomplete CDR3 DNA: TGTGCCAGTAGTAGCGATCCGAACTACGAG. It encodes CASSSDPNYE. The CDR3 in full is CASSSDPNYEQYF.

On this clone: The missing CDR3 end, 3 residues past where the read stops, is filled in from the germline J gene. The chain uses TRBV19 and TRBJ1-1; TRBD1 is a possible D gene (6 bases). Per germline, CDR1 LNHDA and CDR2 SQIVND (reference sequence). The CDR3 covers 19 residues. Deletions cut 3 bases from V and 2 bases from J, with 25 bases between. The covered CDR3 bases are TGTGCCAGTAGTATCCCGGCAGGGGCTGTCGGAGTTGGCAACACTGAA. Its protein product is CASSIPAGAVGVGNTE. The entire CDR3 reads CASSIPAGAVGVGNTEAFF.

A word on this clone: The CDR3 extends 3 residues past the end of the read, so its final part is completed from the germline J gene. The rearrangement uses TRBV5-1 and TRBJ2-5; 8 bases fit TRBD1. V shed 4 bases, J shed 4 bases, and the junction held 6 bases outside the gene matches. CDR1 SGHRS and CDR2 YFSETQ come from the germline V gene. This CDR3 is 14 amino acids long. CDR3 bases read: TGCGCCAGCAGCCCGGGAGACAGGGGAGAGACC. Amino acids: CASSPGDRGET. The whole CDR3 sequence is CASSPGDRGETQYF.

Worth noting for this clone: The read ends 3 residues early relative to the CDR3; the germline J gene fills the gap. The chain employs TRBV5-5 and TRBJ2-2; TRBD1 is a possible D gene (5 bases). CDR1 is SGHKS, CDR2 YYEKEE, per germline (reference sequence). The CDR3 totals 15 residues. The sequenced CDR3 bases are TGTGCCAGCAGCTTGGTCAGGGCGACCCAGGAAAAG. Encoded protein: CASSLVRATQEK. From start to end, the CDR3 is CASSLVRATQEKLFF.

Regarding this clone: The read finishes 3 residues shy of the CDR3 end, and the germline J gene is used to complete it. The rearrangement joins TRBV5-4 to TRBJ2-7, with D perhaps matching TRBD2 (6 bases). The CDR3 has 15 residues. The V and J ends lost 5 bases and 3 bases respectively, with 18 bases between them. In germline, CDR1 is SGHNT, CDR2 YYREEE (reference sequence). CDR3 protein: CASRRASASYYEQYF. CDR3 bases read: TGTGCCAGCAGGCGCGCTAGCGCGAGCTACTACGAG.

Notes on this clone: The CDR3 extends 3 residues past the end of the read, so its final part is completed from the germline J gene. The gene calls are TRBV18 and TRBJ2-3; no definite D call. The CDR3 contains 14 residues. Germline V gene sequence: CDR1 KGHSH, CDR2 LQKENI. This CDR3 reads CASSPTEANQPQYF. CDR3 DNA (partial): TGTGCCAGCTCACCGACTGAAGCCAATCAGCCG.